This TCR beta chain came from a study of blood T cells in healthy people across ages. Study observations and caveats: Long-lived donors carried more naive CD4+ cells and greater diversity than aged donors. Significant beta diversity loss was already apparent by age approximately 37, declining roughly linearly. Strongly correlated with naive T cell percentage was TCR beta diversity.

Notes on this clonotype: Antigen unknown.

Germline lookup yields CDR1 MNHEY and CDR2 SVGEGT. The CDR3 length is 14 residues. With V trimmed by 8 bases and J by 3 bases, 10 bases remained unmatched. The authors ran a second PCR of about 7 to 12 cycles using a sample-barcoded 5' primer and a J-beta primer mix. The study obtained at least 3 million CDR3-containing paired-end reads from every sample. TCRdb re-called the 5' RACE reads through MiXCR, storing one row per CDR3 protein. The sample gives 270,000 or so distinct CDR3 sequences, less than 30% of which show up once; 29% is in the top ten. Sequenced input: blood. V usage is TRBV6-2 or TRBV6-3 and J usage is TRBJ2-7; 7 nucleotides align to TRBD2. The receptor was derived from an older woman in good health. Here the CDR3 DNA reads TGTGCCAGCTTGGGGGAGGGCCAGGGCTACGAGCAGTACTTC. Translated: CASLGEGQGYEQYF.